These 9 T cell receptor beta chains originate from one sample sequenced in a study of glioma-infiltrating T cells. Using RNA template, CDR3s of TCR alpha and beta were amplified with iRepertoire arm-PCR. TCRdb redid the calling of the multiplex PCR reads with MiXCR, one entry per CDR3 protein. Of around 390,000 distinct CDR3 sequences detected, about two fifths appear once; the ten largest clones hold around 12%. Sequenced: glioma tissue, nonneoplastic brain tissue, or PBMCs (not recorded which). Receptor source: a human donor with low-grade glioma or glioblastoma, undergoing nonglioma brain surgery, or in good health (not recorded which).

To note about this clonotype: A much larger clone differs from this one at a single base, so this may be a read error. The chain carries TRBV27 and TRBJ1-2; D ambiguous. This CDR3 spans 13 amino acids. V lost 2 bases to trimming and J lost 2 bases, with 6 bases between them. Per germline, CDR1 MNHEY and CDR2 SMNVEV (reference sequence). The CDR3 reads CASSLLTNYGYTF. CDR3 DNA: TGTGCCAGCAGTTTACTGACAAACTATGGCTACACCTTC.

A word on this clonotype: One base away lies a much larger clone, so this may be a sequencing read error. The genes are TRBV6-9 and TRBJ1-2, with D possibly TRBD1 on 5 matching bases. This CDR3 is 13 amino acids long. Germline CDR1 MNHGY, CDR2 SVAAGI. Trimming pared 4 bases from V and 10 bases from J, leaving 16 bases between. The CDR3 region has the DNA TGTGCCAGCAGTTCCGGGACGCCCGGCGTCTACACCTTC. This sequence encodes CASSSGTPGVYTF.

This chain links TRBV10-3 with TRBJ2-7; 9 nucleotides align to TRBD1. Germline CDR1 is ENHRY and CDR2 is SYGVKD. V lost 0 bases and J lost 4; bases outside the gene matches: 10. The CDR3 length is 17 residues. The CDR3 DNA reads TGTGCCATCAGTGAGTCGACGGGACGGGACAGGGTTTACGAGCAGTACTTC. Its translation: CAISESTGRDRVYEQYF.

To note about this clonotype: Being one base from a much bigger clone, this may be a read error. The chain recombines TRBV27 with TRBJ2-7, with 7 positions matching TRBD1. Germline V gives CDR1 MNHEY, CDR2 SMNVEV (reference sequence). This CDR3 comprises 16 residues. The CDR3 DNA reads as TGTGCCAGCAGCCCGGGACAGCTTTTGAGAATCTACGAGCAGCACTTC. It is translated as CASSPGQLLRIYEQHF.

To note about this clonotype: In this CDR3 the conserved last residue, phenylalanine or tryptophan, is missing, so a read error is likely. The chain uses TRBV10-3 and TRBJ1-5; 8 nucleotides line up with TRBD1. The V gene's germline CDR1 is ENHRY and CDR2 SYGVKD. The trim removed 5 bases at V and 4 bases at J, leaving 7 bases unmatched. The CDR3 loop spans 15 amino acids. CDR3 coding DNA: TGTGCCATCAGTCCCGGACAGGGTAAAAATCAGCCCCAGCATTCT. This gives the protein CAISPGQGKNQPQHS.

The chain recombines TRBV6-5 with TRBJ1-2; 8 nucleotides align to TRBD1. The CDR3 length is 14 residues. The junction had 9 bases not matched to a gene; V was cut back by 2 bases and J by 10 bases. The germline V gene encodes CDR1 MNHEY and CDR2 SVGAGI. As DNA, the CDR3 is TGTGCCAGCAGTTACGGACAGGGACTCTATAACTACACCTTC. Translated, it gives CASSYGQGLYNYTF.

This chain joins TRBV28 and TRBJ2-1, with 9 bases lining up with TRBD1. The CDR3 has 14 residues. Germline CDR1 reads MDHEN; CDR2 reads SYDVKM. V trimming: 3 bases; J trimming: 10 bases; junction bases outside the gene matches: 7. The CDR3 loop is CASSLPGTGLEQFF. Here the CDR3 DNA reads TGTGCCAGCAGTTTGCCCGGGACAGGGTTAGAGCAGTTCTTC.

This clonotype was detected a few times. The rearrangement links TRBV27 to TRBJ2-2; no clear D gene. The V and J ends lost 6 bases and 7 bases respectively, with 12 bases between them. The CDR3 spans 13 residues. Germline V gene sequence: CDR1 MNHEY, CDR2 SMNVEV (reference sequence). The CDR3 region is CASRPGGYGELFF. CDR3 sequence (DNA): TGTGCCAGCAGACCAGGCGGTTACGGGGAGCTGTTTTTT.

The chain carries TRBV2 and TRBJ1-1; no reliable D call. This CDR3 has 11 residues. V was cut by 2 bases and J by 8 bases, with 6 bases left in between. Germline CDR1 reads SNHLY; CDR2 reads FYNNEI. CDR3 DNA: TGTGCCAGCAGTGAATGGCGAGAAGCTTTCTTT. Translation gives CASSEWREAFF.